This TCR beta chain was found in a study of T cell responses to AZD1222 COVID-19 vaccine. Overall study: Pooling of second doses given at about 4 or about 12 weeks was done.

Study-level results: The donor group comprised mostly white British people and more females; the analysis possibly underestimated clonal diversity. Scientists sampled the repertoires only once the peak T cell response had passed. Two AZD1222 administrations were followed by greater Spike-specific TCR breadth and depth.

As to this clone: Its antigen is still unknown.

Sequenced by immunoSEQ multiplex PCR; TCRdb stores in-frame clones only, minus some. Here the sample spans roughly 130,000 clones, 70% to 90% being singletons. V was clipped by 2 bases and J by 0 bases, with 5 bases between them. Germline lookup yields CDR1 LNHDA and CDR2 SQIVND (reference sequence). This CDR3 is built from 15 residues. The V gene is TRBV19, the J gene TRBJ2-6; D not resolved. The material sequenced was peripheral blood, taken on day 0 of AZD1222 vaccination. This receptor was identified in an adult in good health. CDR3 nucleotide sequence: TGTGCCAGTAGTATATACGGCTCTGGGGCCAACGTCCTGACTTTC. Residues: CASSIYGSGANVLTF. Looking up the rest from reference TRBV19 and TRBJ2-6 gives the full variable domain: DGGITQSPKYLFRKEGQNVTLSCEQNLNHDAMYWYRQDPGQGLRLIYYSQIVNDFQKGDIAEGYSVSREKKESFPLTVTSAQKNPTAFYLCASSIYGSGANVLTFGAGSRLTVL.